These T cell receptor beta chains were read from a single sample in a study of T and B cells in COVID-19 patients. In TCRdb, the multiplex PCR reads were re-called with MiXCR into one record per CDR3 protein. There are over 10,000 distinct CDR3 sequences in the sample; 25% occur only once, and about 4% lies in the top ten. Input material: blood. The receptors here all came from a human donor who had recovered from COVID-19. CDR3s include the opening cysteine and the closing phenylalanine or tryptophan. The D gene is left open where the match is weak. Where a row states a size, it is once, few, many or the class of an expanded clone; other rows omit it.

clone_size d_call j_call v_call cdr3_nt cdr3_aa
few - TRBJ1-4 TRBV7-2 TGTGCCAGCAGCTTAGGAAGGGGTTGGAATGAAAAACTGTTTTTT CASSLGRGWNEKLFF
medium-sized - TRBJ1-4 TRBV12-3/TRBV12-4 TGTGCCAGCAGTGCGACTGGTGAAAAACTGTTTTTT CASSATGEKLFF
- - TRBJ2-1 TRBV5-1 TGCGCCAGCAGCTCCGGGGACTCCTACAATGAGCAGTTCTTC CASSSGDSYNEQFF
once TRBD1 TRBJ2-2 TRBV15 TGTGCCACCAGCGGGACAGGGAGGTGGGGACCCGGGGAGCTGTTTTTT CATSGTGRWGPGELFF
medium-sized - TRBJ2-2 TRBV5-6 TGTGCCAGCAGCTTGAATCCGGCGAACACCGGGGAGCTGTTTTTT CASSLNPANTGELFF
- TRBD1 TRBJ1-2 TRBV6-5 TGTGCCAGCAGTTACTCGACCGGGACAGGGGACTATGGCTACACCTTC CASSYSTGTGDYGYTF
many - TRBJ2-3 TRBV7-6 TGTGCCAGCAGCTTAGGACGGGGCGCAGATACGCAGTATTTT CASSLGRGADTQYF
few - TRBJ2-3 TRBV7-2 TGTGCCAGCAGCTTGGAGGGCCCGGGCCGTCGACCTAGCACAGATACGCAGTATTTT CASSLEGPGRRPSTDTQYF
many TRBD2 TRBJ2-1 TRBV6-6 TGTGCCAGCAGCACAAATGGGGAAAGAACTAGCGGGAGAGGGGTCAATGAGCAGTTCTTC CASSTNGERTSGRGVNEQFF
few - TRBJ1-4 TRBV6-6 TGTGCCAGCAGGGAAGGCGGGGCTAATGAAAAACTGTTTTTT CASREGGANEKLFF
once TRBD2 TRBJ2-7 TRBV4-2 TGTGCCAGCAGCCTCGAGACTAGCGGGGTGAGCTACGAGCAGTACTTC CASSLETSGVSYEQYF
few - TRBJ1-5 TRBV15 TGTGCCACCAGCGGACCTTTTAGCAATCAGCCCCAGCATTTT CATSGPFSNQPQHF
few - TRBJ2-1 TRBV6-4 TGTGCCAGCAGTCCAGGGGGGGACCTTGCCTACAATGAGCAGTTCTTC CASSPGGDLAYNEQFF
medium-sized - TRBJ2-7 TRBV19 TGTGCCAGTAGTATCCAAGACGGCATCTACGAGCAGTACTTC CASSIQDGIYEQYF
medium-sized - TRBJ2-2 TRBV6-1 TGTGCCAGCGGTGGTGAGCCGGGACAGAACACCGGGGAGCTGTTTTTT CASGGEPGQNTGELFF
- - TRBJ2-7 TRBV7-2 TGTGCCAGCAGCTCACGAGGGTACGATCACGAGCAGTACTTC CASSSRGYDHEQYF
few - TRBJ1-5 TRBV6-5 TGTGCCAGCAGGGAAGGGGGGGGGGGGGCAGGTCAGCCCCAGCATTTT CASREGGGGAGQPQHF
- - TRBJ1-4 TRBV7-9 TGTGCCAGCAGCTTGAGGAGGGAAGGTGAAAAACTGTTTTTT CASSLRREGEKLFF
many TRBD1 TRBJ1-1 TRBV5-6 TGTGCCAGCGCACAACAGGGGGCTGGGACTGAAGCTTTCTTT CASAQQGAGTEAFF
- - TRBJ1-3 TRBV20-1 TGCAGTGCTAGAGCCGGGATCGGAAACACCATATATTTT CSARAGIGNTIYF
few - TRBJ1-1 TRBV6-6 TGTGCCAGCAAGGGTGGCAGGGTGGGCACTGAAGCTTTCTTT CASKGGRVGTEAFF
many - TRBJ1-2 TRBV30 TGTGCCCAGAGCCGGCCGGGGTCTTATGGCTACACCTTC CAQSRPGSYGYTF
many - TRBJ2-5 TRBV12-3/TRBV12-4 TGTGCCAGCAGTCCTAAATTGTTAGTCGGAGAGACCCAGTACTTC CASSPKLLVGETQYF
- - TRBJ1-1 TRBV10-3 TGTGCCATCAGTGGAGCGAACACTGAAGCTTTCTTT CAISGANTEAFF
- - TRBJ1-6 TRBV5-6 TGTGCCAGCAGCTCAAACGCACTAGACTCACCCCTCCACTTT CASSSNALDSPLHF
once TRBD2 TRBJ2-5 TRBV28 TGTGCCAGCAGCGGGACTAGCGGGGCCCAAGAGACCCAGTACTTC CASSGTSGAQETQYF
few - TRBJ1-2 TRBV5-3 TGTGCCAGAAGCTTGGGGCAGGAAAACTTGGGCTACACCTTC CARSLGQENLGYTF
many - TRBJ1-6 TRBV18 TGTGCCAGCTCACCCGGGGGAAGGAGGGGGAATTCACCCCTCCACTTT CASSPGGRRGNSPLHF
medium-sized - TRBJ2-7 TRBV13 TGTGCCAGCAGCCCACAGGGTTTCTACGAGCAGTACTTC CASSPQGFYEQYF
many TRBD1 TRBJ2-2 TRBV24-1 TGTGCCACCGAGCAGGGGGCGGGCCACACCGGGGAGCTGTTTTTT CATEQGAGHTGELFF
few TRBD1 TRBJ1-4 TRBV7-9 TGTGCCAGCACCAGGGGGGGATTCAGTGAAAAACTGTTTTTT CASTRGGFSEKLFF
- - TRBJ1-5 TRBV7-2 TGTGCCAGCAGCTTAGTAAAGGGAAATCAGCCCCAGCATTTT CASSLVKGNQPQHF
- - TRBJ2-1 TRBV24-1 TGTGCCACCAGTGAAGAACTTGGGTATGGCTCCTACAATGAGCAGTTCTTC CATSEELGYGSYNEQFF
- - TRBJ1-5 TRBV6-4 TGTGCCAGCGTCCAGTTTTGGGCCCAGCATTTT CASVQFWAQHF
many - TRBJ2-1 TRBV6-5 TGTGCCAGCAGTTACTCGGGACCTTACAATGAGCAGTTCTTC CASSYSGPYNEQFF
- TRBD2 TRBJ2-2 TRBV20-1 TGCAGTGCTAGAGATGCGGGAGAGGCGAACACCGGGGAGCTGTTTTTT CSARDAGEANTGELFF
- TRBD1 TRBJ1-6 TRBV5-4 TGTGCCAGCAGCTTGGGACAGGGGGCACCGAATAATTCACCCCTCCACTTT CASSLGQGAPNNSPLHF
- - TRBJ1-6 TRBV11-2 TGTGCCAGCTCCAACGGGGGGGTCAGCACCTATAATTCACCCCTCCACTTT CASSNGGVSTYNSPLHF